This TCR beta chain was sequenced for a study of sequential checkpoint blockade in melanoma. At the level of the study: Both treatment sequences were followed by maintenance nivolumab. About 89 pretreatment tumor DNA samples were TCRβ immunosequenced. Points from the study as a whole: Rising tumor T-cell fraction and clonality meant about 30 times likelier benefit.

Treatment in this sample: randomized to nivolumab then ipilimumab (arm A) or the reverse (arm B). This clone showed up many times. No antigen is known for it. Clones were read by immunoSEQ multiplex PCR, and TCRdb kept only the in-frame ones, dropping some. There are 15,000 to 20,000 clones in the sample; about 25% occur only once, and 6.5% to 9% lies in the top ten. Germline CDR1 and CDR2: SGHNT and YENEEA. J lost 0 bases, V lost 6 bases, and 8 bases had no gene match. CDR3 length: 15 residues. The rearrangement uses TRBV11-3 and TRBJ2-7, with 7 bases that match TRBD1. The TCR sequence derives from a human donor with melanoma. Sequencing used tumor tissue (inferred from file names), obtained from a patient given nivolumab and ipilimumab in sequence. The CDR3 region has the DNA TGTGCCAGCAGTTCGCAGTCAGGGGGCTCCTACGAGCAGTACTTC. Encoded protein: CASSSQSGGSYEQYF.